A single sample is the source of the 21 T cell receptor beta chains below, sequenced in a study of cytomegalovirus exposure and HLA in healthy donors. Researchers ran the PCR with 60 Vbeta and 13 Jbeta primers. This table comes from immunoSEQ multiplex PCR, and its TCRdb copy is limited to in-frame clones, with some not included. Of roughly 100,000 clones in the sample, about 83% are singletons; the top ten hold over 4%. The sequencing input was PBMCs. The receptors shown here come from a female donor in good health and CMV-seropositive.

A few counts support this clone. This rearrangement joins TRBV2 to TRBJ2-7, with 10 bases that match TRBD2. After removal of 6 bases from V and 0 bases from J, the junction contained 5 bases not matched to a gene. There are 15 residues in the CDR3. CDR1 SNHLY and CDR2 FYNNEI come from the germline V gene. CDR3 in DNA: TGTGCCAGCAGGCCGGCTAGCGGGGGCTCCTACGAGCAGTACTTC. This translates into CASRPASGGSYEQYF.

V and J are TRBV6-5 and TRBJ2-3; no definite D call. The CDR3 loop spans 15 amino acids. Trimming removed 4 bases from V and 2 bases from J, with 13 bases in between. Germline assignment: CDR1 MNHEY and CDR2 SVGAGI. The CDR3 region has the DNA TGTGCCAGCAGTTCGAAGAATCCGGTCACAGATACGCAGTATTTT. Protein product: CASSSKNPVTDTQYF.

The genes are TRBV7-9 and TRBJ2-3; D uncertain. CDR3 length: 12 amino acids. V was cut by 2 bases and J by 5 bases, with 5 bases left in between. Per germline, CDR1 SEHNR and CDR2 FQNEAQ (reference sequence). The CDR3 DNA reads as TGTGCCAGCAGCTTATTAGTAGATACGCAGTATTTT. Translated: CASSLLVDTQYF. Based on the CDR3 plus reference TRBV7-9 and TRBJ2-3, the full variable domain is DTGVSQNPRHKITKRGQNVTFRCDPISEHNRLYWYRQTLGQGPEFLTYFQNEAQLEKSRLLSDRFSAERPKGSFSTLEIQRTEQGDSAMYLCASSLLVDTQYFGPGTRLTVL.

The chain recombines TRBV19 with TRBJ1-4; D is unresolved. CDR3 length equals 13 residues. The germline V gene has CDR1 LNHDA and CDR2 SQIVND (reference sequence). The germline V and J ends were trimmed by 5 bases and 1 base, with 5 bases remaining between them. CDR3 protein: CASSQITNEKLFF. The CDR3 DNA is TGTGCCAGTAGTCAGATAACTAATGAAAAACTGTTTTTT.

This rearrangement joins TRBV9 to TRBJ1-1; weak D call: TRBD1 (6 bases). From germline, CDR1 is SGDLS and CDR2 YYNGEE. V was clipped by 6 bases and J by 0 bases, with 15 bases between them. The CDR3 contains 15 residues. Written as DNA, the CDR3 is TGTGCCAGCAAACCCGGGGGGGCGATGAACACTGAAGCTTTCTTT. Protein product: CASKPGGAMNTEAFF.

The gene calls are TRBV6-1 and TRBJ1-3; 8 nucleotides line up with TRBD1. Trimming at V came to 4 bases and at J to 2 bases, leaving 7 bases not matched to a gene. This CDR3 is built from 16 residues. Germline V gene data show CDR1 as MNHNS and CDR2 as SASEGT. Here the CDR3 reads CASSALKQGAGNTIYF. The CDR3 DNA reads TGTGCCAGCAGTGCACTTAAACAGGGGGCTGGAAACACCATATATTTT.

This sequence joins TRBV28 and TRBJ2-7, with 8 bases identical to TRBD2. The V gene's germline CDR1 is MDHEN and CDR2 SYDVKM. V was clipped by 2 bases and J by 6 bases; unmatched bases: 27. There are 21 residues in the CDR3. As DNA, the CDR3 is TGTGCCAGCAGTTTAGGTCCCCACAGTGGGCTAGCGGGCGCCCGATTCCTCGAGCAGTACTTC. This gives the protein CASSLGPHSGLAGARFLEQYF.

V gene TRBV7-3 combines with J gene TRBJ2-5; possibly TRBD1 for D (6 bases). Deletions cut 5 bases from V and 3 bases from J, with 13 bases between. Germline V gives CDR1 SGHTA, CDR2 FQGTGA. The CDR3 spans 14 residues. The CDR3 protein is CASSPLGTKETQYF. The CDR3 DNA sequence: TGTGCCAGCAGCCCCCTAGGGACAAAAGAGACCCAGTACTTC.

This chain connects TRBV15 to TRBJ2-7; weak D call: TRBD2 (5 bases). The V end was cut by 4 bases, the J end by 0 bases, with 13 bases between. This CDR3 has 15 residues. Germline lookup yields CDR1 LNHNV and CDR2 YYDKDF (reference sequence). DNA for the CDR3: TGTGCCACCAGCATAGGCGGCGGGCGCTCCTACGAGCAGTACTTC. Amino acids: CATSIGGGRSYEQYF. The complete variable domain, with remaining parts taken from reference TRBV15 and TRBJ2-7, reads DAMVIQNPRYQVTQFGKPVTLSCSQTLNHNVMYWYQQKSSQAPKLLFHYYDKDFNNEADTPDNFQSRRPNTSFCFLDIRSPGLGDTAMYLCATSIGGGRSYEQYFGPGTRLTVT.

This chain links TRBV9 with TRBJ1-6, with D uncertain. The CDR3 sequence is 16 residues long. Germline CDR1 and CDR2: SGDLS and YYNGEE. Trimming removed 0 bases at V and 0 bases at J, with 7 bases between. CDR3 protein: CASSVGGSSYNSPLHF. The DNA for the CDR3 is TGTGCCAGCAGCGTAGGCGGAAGCTCCTATAATTCACCCCTCCACTTT.

In this sample, this clone turned up once. V usage is TRBV4-3 and J usage is TRBJ2-3; D is ambiguous. Deletions cut 5 bases from V and 6 bases from J, with 15 bases between. Germline V gene data show CDR1 as LGHNA and CDR2 as YSLEER. The CDR3 extends over 14 amino acids. The DNA for the CDR3 is TGCGCCAGCAGCTTTGGTAGTAATGTGGATACGCAGTATTTT. It is translated as CASSFGSNVDTQYF.

V and J are TRBV28 and TRBJ2-7; maybe TRBD2 (5 bases). Germline-derived CDR1 and CDR2 are MDHEN and SYDVKM. V lost 2 bases and J lost 1, with 18 bases in between. The CDR3 sequence is 17 residues long. The CDR3 coding sequence is TGTGCCAGCAGTTTACCCTTCTCTCGAGCGGAGTCCTACGAGCAGTACTTC. Translating gives CASSLPFSRAESYEQYF.

This chain uses TRBV7-9 with TRBJ2-2; 11 bases line up with TRBD2. V shed 5 bases, J shed 4 bases, and the junction held 6 bases outside the gene matches. The germline V gene encodes CDR1 SEHNR and CDR2 FQNEAQ (reference sequence). CDR3 length equals 16 residues. CDR3 DNA sequence: TGTGCCAGCAGCCCTGGGACTAGCGGTATCACCGGGGAGCTGTTTTTT. Translation: CASSPGTSGITGELFF.

This chain links TRBV7-2 with TRBJ2-7; D not resolved. The length of the CDR3 is 12 residues. CDR1 SGHTA and CDR2 FQGNSA come from the germline V gene. Between the trimmed V and J ends, which lost 3 bases and 6 bases, there was a span of 9 bases. Here the CDR3 DNA reads TGTGCCAGCAGCTTGGTAGTTTTCGAGCAGTACTTC. Translated: CASSLVVFEQYF.

This chain connects TRBV10-1 to TRBJ2-5; weak D call: TRBD2 (6 bases). Trimming removed 2 bases from V and 5 bases from J, with 12 bases in between. The V gene's germline CDR1 is WNHNN and CDR2 SYGVQD (reference sequence). This CDR3 contains 14 residues. CDR3 DNA sequence: TGCGCCAGCAGTGAGAACCCGGGGGACGAGACCCAGTACTTC. Translated: CASSENPGDETQYF.

The J gene is TRBJ2-7, the V gene TRBV18; the match to TRBD2 covers 8 bases. This CDR3 region has 16 residues. Germline CDR1 is KGHSH and CDR2 is LQKENI. V lost 5 bases to trimming and J lost 3 bases; unmatched junction nucleotides: 12. The CDR3 DNA reads as TGTGCCAGCTCAGGACAAGCGGGAGAATGGGGCTACGAGCAGTACTTC. Its protein is CASSGQAGEWGYEQYF.

The gene calls are TRBV2 and TRBJ1-2, with TRBD1 as a possible D gene (5 bases). From germline, CDR1 is SNHLY and CDR2 FYNNEI. V was cut by 6 bases and J by 6 bases, with 14 bases left in between. This CDR3 is built from 13 residues. CDR3 loop: CASRNQAGHGYTF. Written as DNA, the CDR3 is TGTGCCAGCAGGAACCAAGCAGGGCATGGCTACACCTTC.

The rearrangement links TRBV7-2 to TRBJ2-5; TRBD2 agrees at 12 bases. After removal of 3 bases from V and 6 bases from J, the junction contained 11 bases not matched to a gene. Per germline, CDR1 SGHTA and CDR2 FQGNSA. The CDR3 has 17 amino acids. The CDR3, as DNA: TGTGCCAGCAGCTTGGTGGCTAGCGGGGGGGCCTCCAAGACCCAGTACTTC. The encoded protein is CASSLVASGGASKTQYF.

This clone was seen once. V is TRBV29-1 and J is TRBJ2-7; 11 bases agree with TRBD2. From germline, CDR1 is SQVTM and CDR2 ANQGSEA. This CDR3 contains 13 residues. V shed 7 bases, J shed 0 bases, and the junction held 2 bases outside the gene matches. The CDR3 bases are TGCAGCGCAACTAGCGGGAGCTCCTACGAGCAGTACTTC. Amino acid sequence: CSATSGSSYEQYF.

The genes are TRBV7-2 and TRBJ1-5; 8 bases map to TRBD1. Germline assignment: CDR1 SGHTA and CDR2 FQGNSA. After removal of 5 bases from V and 3 bases from J, the junction contained 6 bases not matched to a gene. This CDR3 is 15 amino acids long. CDR3 sequence reads: CASSGRTGYNQPQHF. Written as DNA, the CDR3 is TGTGCCAGCAGCGGTAGGACAGGGTACAATCAGCCCCAGCATTTT.

J is TRBJ1-4 and V is TRBV7-8, with D possibly matching TRBD1 (6 bases). The germline CDR1 and CDR2 sequences are SGHVS and FQNEAQ. The CDR3 totals 14 residues. Trimming removed 3 bases from V and 4 bases from J, with 9 bases in between. CDR3: CASSFAGVNEKLFF. For the CDR3, the DNA is TGTGCCAGCAGCTTTGCAGGGGTTAATGAAAAACTGTTTTTT.